This T cell receptor beta chain was captured in a study of T cells in lung cancer brain metastases (dated by TCRdb to the late 2010s). Some background on the complete study: Of the 20 to 25 patients, approximately 18 had a history of tobacco use, with a median of approximately 40 pack-years. About 90% of the 20 patients received no interval therapy between primary and metastasis resection. TCR beta CDR3 repertoires were compared between fully resected primary non-small cell lung cancers and paired brain metastases. The cohort comprised approximately 20 patients contributing 40 or so specimens, one primary lung lesion and one brain metastasis each. An average DNA integrity number of 3.5 to 4 was found in both primary and metastatic specimens, and no significant difference was detected between sites. A median interval of around 370 days was observed between acquisition of the primary and brain metastasis specimens. Of the patients, approximately twelve were female and roughly 9 were male, and their median age at first diagnosis was 57.5 years. Paper-wide results and their limitations: The ten most abundant clones made up a significantly larger repertoire fraction in brain metastases than primaries, suggesting clonal expansion. Effects of preoperative corticosteroids on T cell infiltration in brain metastases could not be controlled. Most clones were found to be lesion-specific, and limited overlap was observed between paired lesions (mean Morisita index around 0.24). Compared with their paired primaries, brain metastases had significantly fewer unique productive clones (median approximately 1,500 versus 4,500). Retrieval of the complete infiltrating T cell repertoire may have been prevented by DNA fragmentation in FFPE samples.

Between roughly 2 and 4.92 ug genomic DNA was input per sample, and equal DNA input was given to paired samples. TCR beta libraries were constructed with the immunoSEQ hsTCRbeta Kit, with multiplexed V and J gene primers used across two PCR steps. Pooled libraries with positive and negative controls were sequenced on an Illumina MiSeq using a 100-cycle paired-end protocol. Processing in the source paper ran as follows. The immunoSEQ vendor processed the raw data into normalized, annotated TCR beta repertoire reports. Richness was defined as unique clones by nucleotide sequence, with iChao1 and Efron-Thisted estimators extrapolating total richness. To characterize and compare the paired lesions, the analysis used Pielou's evenness, Simpson's index, the proportional abundance of the top-ten clones, and the Morisita overlap index. Imported from immuneACCESS, the table was reduced by TCRdb to in-frame sequences with V and J called. These copies leave out some clones; in studies compared against another copy, an unresolved V gene accounts for under half, and the cause of the remainder is not known. V and J calls and clone size are given by that table; D and trimming were obtained from the DNA. The sample yields roughly 5,100 clones; about four fifths were counted once. Together, the top ten hold 6.2% of the sample.

Comments on this clone: Its antigen is unknown. An end of the junction does not agree with germline; a read error may underlie this. Other DNA variants within this sample encode the same CDR3.

Patients had resection either for delayed recurrence of a solitary brain metastasis or for synchronous oligometastatic disease. Patients with a history of multiple malignancies were excluded so that cancers other than NSCLC would not be included. Tumor areas were macrodissected from roughly 5 deparaffinized 8.5 to 10 um unstained sections guided by marked H&E slides. All specimens were formalin-fixed and paraffin-embedded (FFPE). The AllPrep DNA/RNA FFPE Kit was used to extract genomic DNA. The TCR was taken from a man between 45 and 60 years old with non-small cell lung cancer that had spread to the brain. The source material was tumor tissue from a brain metastasis. The cell subset or site label here, explained by the study, means: paired resected brain metastasis.

The CDR3 protein sequence reads: CASSQDLPAGEGDTQYF. The DNA sequence is given as TGTGCCAGTAGCCAAGATTTGCCAGCGGGGGAGGGAGATACGCAGTATTTT. This receptor chain uses TRBV4-2 and TRBJ2-3, with 8 middle bases fitting TRBD2. Taken from cysteine to phenylalanine, the CDR3 has 17 residues. The sequence is cut down to CDR3 DNA, 51 bases in frame from base 1. CDR1 and CDR2 were assigned from the germline V gene as LGHNA and YNFKEQ.